This T cell receptor beta chain was sequenced in a study of PD-1 and CTLA-4 blockade in melanoma. The protocol was immunoSEQ multiplex PCR, while the TCRdb copy is restricted to in-frame clones and leaves out a portion. The sample carries about 16,000 clones, less than 85% recorded once. The CDR3 has 14 amino acids. V gave up 5 bases and J gave up 0 bases, with 7 bases separating them. The germline CDR1 and CDR2 sequences are MNHEY and SMNVEV (reference sequence). The sequence was collected from a human donor with melanoma. This specimen consisted of CD8+ T cells from peripheral blood, obtained from a patient given anti-PD-1 treatment. The gene calls are TRBV27 and TRBJ2-2; D not certain. CDR3 in DNA: TGTGCCAGCAGTCCTCTCGCGAACACCGGGGAGCTGTTTTTT. The encoded protein is CASSPLANTGELFF.